The clone carrying this T cell receptor (beta chain) was counted only a few times. Its antigen is as yet unknown. This sample was taken from a study of early T cells in non-severe SARS-CoV-2 infection. Study overall: The chains were unpaired, and the sequenced material was bulk RNA from unsorted whole blood. Study-wide findings and caveats: VDJdb matches were skewed toward anti-spike CD8 T cell responses.

The V gene end was trimmed by 4 bases and the J gene end by 2 bases; junction bases not matched to a gene: 8. The CDR3 is made up of 16 amino acids. Germline lookup yields CDR1 ENHRY and CDR2 SYGVKD. Individual cDNA molecules carried attached unique molecular identifiers. TCRdb fed the 5' RACE reads into MiXCR, producing one record per CDR3 protein. This table holds more than 50,000 distinct CDR3 sequences, roughly 13% found once. Sequencing was carried out using whole blood. The receptor was derived from an adult who was a healthcare worker with PCR-confirmed SARS-CoV-2 infection or an uninfected control (not recorded which). This chain joins TRBV10-3 and TRBJ2-3; TRBD2 aligns across 8 bases. The CDR3 reads CAISGVREVNTDTQYF. For the CDR3, the DNA is TGTGCCATCAGTGGGGTGCGGGAGGTTAACACAGATACGCAGTATTTT.